What follows are 24 T cell receptor beta chains derived from one specimen sequenced in a study of blood T cells in healthy people across ages. A J-beta primer mix and a sample-barcoded 5' primer were used in a second PCR of about 6 to 12 cycles. TCRdb reprocessed the 5' RACE reads with MiXCR, giving one entry per CDR3 protein. Among roughly 860,000 distinct CDR3 sequences listed, around two thirds were seen once. Specimen: blood. These receptor sequences come from a young man in good health.

The gene calls are TRBV6-6 and TRBJ1-5; 8 nucleotides align to TRBD1. Germline V gives CDR1 MNHNY, CDR2 SVGAGI (reference sequence). The CDR3 totals 14 residues. The J segment lost 4 bases and the V segment lost 2 bases, leaving 1 base of the junction unmatched. The CDR3 sequence is CASSYRDRNQPQHF. The CDR3 nucleotides are TGTGCCAGCAGTTACCGGGACAGGAATCAGCCCCAGCATTTT.

There are a few counts of this clonotype. The CDR3 DNA reads TGCAGCGTTGAGGGGGTTGTATCCACAGATACGCAGTATTTT. Translated, it gives CSVEGVVSTDTQYF. The rearrangement uses TRBV29-1 and TRBJ2-3; D possibly uses TRBD1 or TRBD2 (5 bases each). This CDR3 comprises 14 residues. The germline gives CDR1 SQVTM, CDR2 ANQGSEA. Trimming shortened V by 3 bases and J by 2 bases, and 12 bases separated the two germline ends.

This clonotype was counted at least ten times. The rearrangement links TRBV20-1 to TRBJ2-1, with 9 bases fitting TRBD1. Germline CDR1 DFQATT, CDR2 SNEGSKA (reference sequence). This CDR3 has 15 amino acids. V gave up 6 bases and J gave up 8 bases; unmatched junction bases: 14. The CDR3 spells CSAPGPGTGSDEQFF. Written as DNA, the CDR3 is TGCAGTGCCCCTGGGCCCGGGACAGGGAGCGATGAGCAGTTCTTC.

This clonotype was picked up a small number of times. The V call is TRBV20-1, the J call TRBJ1-1; 8 bases are shared with TRBD1. Per germline, CDR1 DFQATT and CDR2 SNEGSKA (reference sequence). The CDR3 totals 13 residues. J was trimmed by 1 base and V by 5 bases; bases with no gene match: 3. This CDR3 is CSALDRGNTEAFF. The DNA of the CDR3 is TGCAGTGCTTTAGACAGGGGGAACACTGAAGCTTTCTTT.

The J gene is TRBJ2-7, the V gene TRBV14; 8 nucleotides align to TRBD1. This CDR3 contains 16 residues. The trim removed 10 bases at V and 2 bases at J, leaving 16 bases unmatched. The V gene's germline CDR1 is SGHDN and CDR2 FVKESK. This chain's CDR3 is CAIWTGTHPTTYEQYF. The CDR3 DNA follows: TGTGCCATCTGGACAGGGACCCACCCGACTACCTACGAGCAGTACTTC.

This clonotype came up a few times. The chain couples TRBV20-1 to TRBJ2-4; perhaps TRBD2 as D (6 bases). The end of the DNA aligns better with TRBJ2-7, so the J call may be wrong. The germline CDR1 and CDR2 sequences are DFQATT and SNEGSKA (reference sequence). CDR3 length equals 12 residues. CDR3 bases: TGCAGTGCTAGGGGACTTGCTCACGAGCAGTACTTC. Protein: CSARGLAHEQYF.

The rearrangement links TRBV28 to TRBJ1-2; 8 nucleotides agree with TRBD1. The V and J ends lost 7 bases and 3 bases, in that order; junction bases with no gene match: 4. This CDR3 has 13 amino acids. Germline V CDR1 and CDR2: MDHEN, SYDVKM. This chain's CDR3 is CASTLDRDYGYTF. The CDR3 DNA is TGTGCCAGCACCCTGGACAGGGACTATGGCTACACCTTC.

A remark on this clonotype: Mismatch with germline at one junction end may stem from a read error. This chain connects TRBV4-3 to TRBJ2-7, with 7 bases lining up with TRBD1. Germline V lookup: CDR1 LGHNA, CDR2 YSLEER. The CDR3 loop spans 13 amino acids. This chain's CDR3 is CACSQGTAYEQYF. CDR3 nucleotide sequence: TGCGCCTGCAGCCAGGGGACAGCCTACGAGCAGTACTTC.

The rearrangement uses TRBV18 and TRBJ2-7, with TRBD1 matching 7 bases. This CDR3 comprises 15 residues. Trimming took 4 bases from V and 5 from J; bases not matched to a gene: 11. Germline V CDR1 and CDR2: KGHSH, LQKENI. CDR3 in amino acids: CASSQQTGAGNEQYF. In nucleotides, the CDR3 is TGTGCCAGCTCACAACAAACAGGGGCAGGCAACGAGCAGTACTTC.

This clonotype was detected a few times. V is TRBV6-6 and J is TRBJ1-2; no clear D. CDR1 MNHNY and CDR2 SVGAGI come from the germline V gene (reference sequence). V dropped 8 bases and J dropped 3 bases, with 13 bases sitting between them. CDR3 size: 13 residues. The CDR3 region has the DNA TGTGCCAGCGGGAGGGTTTGGGACTATGGCTACACCTTC. Translation gives CASGRVWDYGYTF.

This clonotype was counted between two and nine times. The chain recombines TRBV15 with TRBJ2-5, with 12 bases matching TRBD2. The trim removed 9 bases at V and 0 bases at J, leaving 8 bases unmatched. CDR1 is LNHNV, CDR2 YYDKDF, per germline (reference sequence). The CDR3 totals 16 residues. The CDR3 is CATTTTSGRYQETQYF. The CDR3 DNA sequence: TGTGCCACTACGACTACTAGCGGGAGGTACCAAGAGACCCAGTACTTC.

This chain links TRBV9 with TRBJ2-4; 8 bases line up with TRBD1. The J call may not be correct, given that the DNA end is closer to TRBJ2-7. The CDR3 contains 14 residues. The germline CDR1 and CDR2 sequences are SGDLS and YYNGEE. CDR3 protein: CASSPWGQDCEQYF. In nucleotides, the CDR3 is TGTGCCAGCAGCCCATGGGGACAGGACTGCGAGCAGTACTTC.

In this sample, this clonotype turned up a few times. The chain employs TRBV6-6 and TRBJ2-7, with TRBD2 as a possible D gene (6 bases). CDR3 length equals 11 residues. The germline CDR1 and CDR2 sequences are MNHNY and SVGAGI (reference sequence). V was clipped by 5 bases and J by 10 bases, with 12 bases between them. The CDR3 nucleotides are TGTGCCAGCAGTCAACTAGCTGGACAGTACTTC. Its translation is CASSQLAGQYF.

This clonotype has more than one count but fewer than ten. J is TRBJ2-3 and V is TRBV7-3, with D perhaps matching TRBD2 (5 bases). Deletions cut 4 bases from V and 1 base from J, with 12 bases between. Germline V gene lookup returns CDR1 SGHTA and CDR2 FQGTGA. The CDR3 runs 15 residues. In nucleotides, the CDR3 is TGTGCCAGCAGCTCCATCGGAGGCCGCACAGATACGCAGTATTTT. Its protein product is CASSSIGGRTDTQYF.

This clonotype was observed a single time. The rearrangement links TRBV5-1 to TRBJ1-1; D gene ambiguous. V gave up 1 base and J gave up 7 bases, with 11 bases separating them. CDR3 length: 13 residues. CDR1 SGHRS and CDR2 YFSETQ come from the germline V gene. The DNA of the CDR3 is TGCGCCAGCAGCTTGCCGCCCGGGAATGAAGCTTTCTTT. Amino acids: CASSLPPGNEAFF.

The rearrangement links TRBV7-6 to TRBJ2-5, with TRBD2 identical over 12 bases. The CDR3 covers 18 residues. Germline lookup yields CDR1 SGHVS and CDR2 FNYEAQ. V dropped 4 bases and J dropped 4; count of bases not matched to a gene: 13. CDR3 bases: TGTGCCAGCAGCTCCACGACTAGCGGGGGCCCGCGGGCAGAGACCCAGTACTTC. This encodes CASSSTTSGGPRAETQYF.

This clonotype has more than one count but fewer than ten. Here the CDR3 DNA reads TGTGCCAGCAGCTCGACAGGGACCTACTACGAGCAGTACTTC. This encodes CASSSTGTYYEQYF. The chain employs TRBV7-9 and TRBJ2-7, with 7 bases lining up with TRBD1. Germline V gives CDR1 SEHNR, CDR2 FQNEAQ (reference sequence). There are 14 residues in the CDR3. V was pared by 4 bases and J by 3 bases, with 6 bases of the junction left unmatched. Full variable domain (missing parts from reference TRBV7-9 and TRBJ2-7): DTGVSQNPRHKITKRGQNVTFRCDPISEHNRLYWYRQTLGQGPEFLTYFQNEAQLEKSRLLSDRFSAERPKGSFSTLEIQRTEQGDSAMYLCASSSTGTYYEQYFGPGTRLTVT.

This sequence joins TRBV24-1 and TRBJ2-5; the match to TRBD2 covers 8 bases. J gave up 5 bases and V 3 bases, and 4 bases lay outside the gene matches. Germline values: CDR1 KGHDR, CDR2 SFDVKD. The CDR3 runs 14 residues. CDR3 bases: TGTGCCACCAGTGATCTGCCTAGCGGGGAGACCCAGTACTTC. Translation: CATSDLPSGETQYF.

In regard to this clonotype: The junction differs from germline at one of its ends, possibly a read error. The chain joins TRBV7-3 to TRBJ2-3; TRBD2 matches 7 bases. The CDR3 runs to 15 residues. Per germline, CDR1 SGHTA and CDR2 FQGTGA. The CDR3 protein is CASSFLGGGTGTQYF. As DNA, the CDR3 is TGTGCCAGCAGCTTTTTAGGCGGGGGAACAGGTACGCAGTATTTT.

This chain uses TRBV4-3 with TRBJ2-7; no firm D call. Germline V gene lookup returns CDR1 LGHNA and CDR2 YSLEER. Trimming took 0 bases from V and 7 from J, leaving 13 bases between them. This CDR3 spans 14 amino acids. The CDR3 nucleotides are TGCGCCAGCAGCCAAGAGGGCTCCTACAATGAGCAGTACTTC. Translated: CASSQEGSYNEQYF.

The CDR3 DNA reads as TGTGCATCGGGGAGCGCCTATAATTCACCCCTCCACTTT. Protein sequence: CASGSAYNSPLHF. The rearrangement uses TRBV28 and TRBJ1-6; D is unresolved. The CDR3 loop spans 13 amino acids. The germline V gene encodes CDR1 MDHEN and CDR2 SYDVKM.

The chain uses TRBV24-1 and TRBJ2-2; D might be TRBD1 (6 bases). This CDR3 is built from 16 residues. The germline V gene has CDR1 KGHDR and CDR2 SFDVKD. V dropped 5 bases and J dropped 5 bases, with 17 bases sitting between them. CDR3 loop: CATSAPGQPRTGELFF. The CDR3 DNA sequence: TGTGCCACCAGTGCCCCCGGACAGCCCCGGACCGGGGAGCTGTTTTTT.

This chain connects TRBV7-8 to TRBJ1-5, with D hard to call. Germline V CDR1 and CDR2: SGHVS, FQNEAQ. The CDR3 loop spans 16 amino acids. V lost 2 bases to trimming and J lost 10 bases, with 21 bases between them. The DNA for the CDR3 is TGTGCCAGCAGCTTAACGGCAAACAGCCACCGGGTTCCCCAGCATTTT. Residues: CASSLTANSHRVPQHF.

The V gene is TRBV20-1, the J gene TRBJ1-1, with TRBD1 as a possible D gene (6 bases). CDR1 is DFQATT, CDR2 SNEGSKA, per germline (reference sequence). Trimming removed 3 bases from V and 7 bases from J, with 27 bases in between. This CDR3 spans 17 amino acids. CDR3 sequence: CSASLYPGHRSGLEAFF. The CDR3 nucleotides read TGCAGTGCTAGCCTATACCCGGGACACCGCTCTGGCCTTGAAGCTTTCTTT.